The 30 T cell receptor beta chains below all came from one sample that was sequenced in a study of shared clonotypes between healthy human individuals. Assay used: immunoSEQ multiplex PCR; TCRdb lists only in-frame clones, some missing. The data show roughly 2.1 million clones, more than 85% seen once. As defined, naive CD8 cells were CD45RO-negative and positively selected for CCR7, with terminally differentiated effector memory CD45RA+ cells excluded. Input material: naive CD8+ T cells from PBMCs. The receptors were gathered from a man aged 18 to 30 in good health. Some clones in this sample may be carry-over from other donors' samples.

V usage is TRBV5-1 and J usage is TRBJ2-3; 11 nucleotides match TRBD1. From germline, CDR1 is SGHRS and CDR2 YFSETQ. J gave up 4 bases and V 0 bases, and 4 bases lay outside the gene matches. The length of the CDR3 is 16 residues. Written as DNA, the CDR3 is TGCGCCAGCAGCTTGGGGACAGGGGGCAGCGCAGATACGCAGTATTTT. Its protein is CASSLGTGGSADTQYF.

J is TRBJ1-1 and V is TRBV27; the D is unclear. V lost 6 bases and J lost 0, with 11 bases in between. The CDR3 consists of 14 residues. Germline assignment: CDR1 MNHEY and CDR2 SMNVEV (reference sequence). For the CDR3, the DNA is TGTGCCAGCAGGGTTGTGGGTATGAACACTGAAGCTTTCTTT. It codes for CASRVVGMNTEAFF.

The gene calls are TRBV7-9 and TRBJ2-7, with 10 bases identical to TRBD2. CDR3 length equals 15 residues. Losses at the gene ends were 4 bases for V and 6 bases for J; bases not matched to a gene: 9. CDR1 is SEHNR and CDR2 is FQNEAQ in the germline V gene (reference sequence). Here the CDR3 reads CASSSHGLAGVEQYF. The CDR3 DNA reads TGTGCCAGCAGCTCCCATGGGCTAGCGGGAGTCGAGCAGTACTTC.

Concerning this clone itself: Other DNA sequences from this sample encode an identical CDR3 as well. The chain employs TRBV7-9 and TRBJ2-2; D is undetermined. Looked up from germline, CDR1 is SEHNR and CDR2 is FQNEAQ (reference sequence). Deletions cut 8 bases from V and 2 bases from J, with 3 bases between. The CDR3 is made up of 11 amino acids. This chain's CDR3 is CASLNTGELFF. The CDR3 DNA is TGTGCCAGCCTAAACACCGGGGAGCTGTTTTTT.

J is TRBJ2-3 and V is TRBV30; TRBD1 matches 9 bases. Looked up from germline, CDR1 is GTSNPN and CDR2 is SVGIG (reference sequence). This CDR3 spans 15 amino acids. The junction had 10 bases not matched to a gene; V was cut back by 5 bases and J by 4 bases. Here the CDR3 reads CAWGGTGGSADTQYF. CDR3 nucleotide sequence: TGTGCCTGGGGGGGTACAGGGGGCTCTGCAGATACGCAGTATTTT.

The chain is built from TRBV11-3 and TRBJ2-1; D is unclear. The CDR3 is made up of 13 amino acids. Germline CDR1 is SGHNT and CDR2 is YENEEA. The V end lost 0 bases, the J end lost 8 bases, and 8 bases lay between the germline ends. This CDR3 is CASSLDRLDEQFF. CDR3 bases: TGTGCCAGCAGCTTAGATAGGCTAGATGAGCAGTTCTTC. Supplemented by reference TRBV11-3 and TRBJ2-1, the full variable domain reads EAGVVQSPRYKIIEKKQPVAFWCNPISGHNTLYWYLQNLGQGPELLIRYENEEAVDDSQLPKDRFSAERLKGVDSTLKIQPAELGDSAVYLCASSLDRLDEQFFGPGTRLTVL.

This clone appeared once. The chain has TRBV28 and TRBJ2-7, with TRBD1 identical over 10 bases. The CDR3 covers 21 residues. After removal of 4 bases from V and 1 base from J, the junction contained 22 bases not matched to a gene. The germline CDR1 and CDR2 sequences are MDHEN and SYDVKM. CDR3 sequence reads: CASSYPGRVDRGRGTSYEQYF. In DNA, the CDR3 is TGTGCCAGCAGTTACCCGGGCAGAGTAGACAGGGGGCGCGGAACATCCTACGAGCAGTACTTC.

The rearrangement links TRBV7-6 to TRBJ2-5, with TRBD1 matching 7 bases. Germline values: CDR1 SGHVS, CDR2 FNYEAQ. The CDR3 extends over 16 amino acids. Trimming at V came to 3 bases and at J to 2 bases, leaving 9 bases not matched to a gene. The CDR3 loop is CASSLRVDREQETQYF. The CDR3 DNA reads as TGTGCCAGCAGCTTGCGGGTTGACAGGGAGCAAGAGACCCAGTACTTC.

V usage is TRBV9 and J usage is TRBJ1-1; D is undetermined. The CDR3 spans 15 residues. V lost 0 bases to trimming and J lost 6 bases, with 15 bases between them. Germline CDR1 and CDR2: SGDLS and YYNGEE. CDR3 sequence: CASSVVSTSTAEAFF. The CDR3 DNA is TGTGCCAGCAGCGTAGTTTCGACCTCGACGGCTGAAGCTTTCTTT.

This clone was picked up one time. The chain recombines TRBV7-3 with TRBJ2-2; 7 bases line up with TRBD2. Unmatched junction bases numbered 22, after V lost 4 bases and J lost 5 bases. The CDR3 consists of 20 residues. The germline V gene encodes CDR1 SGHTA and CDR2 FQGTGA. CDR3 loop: CASSSRAGGMRGSNTGELFF. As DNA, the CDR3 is TGTGCCAGCAGCTCCCGGGCGGGCGGGATGCGCGGGAGTAATACCGGGGAGCTGTTTTTT.

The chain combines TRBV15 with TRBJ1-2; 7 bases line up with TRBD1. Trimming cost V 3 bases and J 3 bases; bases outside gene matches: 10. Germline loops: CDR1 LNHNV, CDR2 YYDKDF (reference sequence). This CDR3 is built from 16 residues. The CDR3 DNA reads TGTGCCACCAGCAGGGGGACAGAAAGACCCGACTATGGCTACACCTTC. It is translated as CATSRGTERPDYGYTF.

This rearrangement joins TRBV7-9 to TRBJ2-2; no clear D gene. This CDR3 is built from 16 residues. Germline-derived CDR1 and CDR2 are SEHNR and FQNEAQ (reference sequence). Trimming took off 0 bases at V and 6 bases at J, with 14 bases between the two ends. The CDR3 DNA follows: TGTGCCAGCAGCTTAGCTCCGAACTTACTGTCCGGGGAGCTGTTTTTT. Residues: CASSLAPNLLSGELFF.

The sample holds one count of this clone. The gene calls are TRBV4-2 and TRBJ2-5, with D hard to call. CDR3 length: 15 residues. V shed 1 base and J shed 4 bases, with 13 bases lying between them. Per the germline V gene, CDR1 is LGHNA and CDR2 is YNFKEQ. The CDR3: CASSQAPGVGETQYF. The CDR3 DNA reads TGTGCCAGCAGCCAAGCCCCCGGAGTTGGAGAGACCCAGTACTTC.

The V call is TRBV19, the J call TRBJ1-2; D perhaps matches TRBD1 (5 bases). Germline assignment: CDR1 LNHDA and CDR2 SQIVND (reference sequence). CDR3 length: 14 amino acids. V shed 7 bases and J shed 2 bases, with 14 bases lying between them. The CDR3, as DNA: TGTGCCAGTACCCCTGGGGCAGGGAACTATGGCTACACCTTC. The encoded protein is CASTPGAGNYGYTF.

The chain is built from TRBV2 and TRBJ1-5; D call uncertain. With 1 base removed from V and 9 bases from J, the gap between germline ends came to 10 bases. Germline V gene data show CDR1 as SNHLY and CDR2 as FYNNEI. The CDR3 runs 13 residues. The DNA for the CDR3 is TGTGCCAGCAGTGAAGGGCTGAAGTGGCCCCAGCATTTT. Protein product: CASSEGLKWPQHF.

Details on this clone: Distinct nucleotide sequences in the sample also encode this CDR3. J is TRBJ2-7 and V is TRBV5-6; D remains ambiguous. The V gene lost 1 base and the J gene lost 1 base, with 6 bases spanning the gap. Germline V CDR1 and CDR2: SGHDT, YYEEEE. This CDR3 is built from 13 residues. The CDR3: CASSLTLSYEQYF. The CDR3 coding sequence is TGTGCCAGCAGCTTGACGCTTTCCTACGAGCAGTACTTC.

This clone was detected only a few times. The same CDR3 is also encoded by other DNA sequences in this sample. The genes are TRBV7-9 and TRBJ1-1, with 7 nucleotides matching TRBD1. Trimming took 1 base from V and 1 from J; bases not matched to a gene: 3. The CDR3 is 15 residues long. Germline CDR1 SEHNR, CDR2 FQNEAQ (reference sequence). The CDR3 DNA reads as TGTGCCAGCAGCTTAGGCGACAGGGCGAACACTGAAGCTTTCTTT. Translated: CASSLGDRANTEAFF.

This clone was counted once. As DNA, the CDR3 is TGTGCCAGCAGCTTCCGAGTACAGGGTTATGGTTCAGATACGCAGTATTTT. Translated, it gives CASSFRVQGYGSDTQYF. The chain employs TRBV13 and TRBJ2-3; weak D call: TRBD1 (6 bases). The CDR3 extends over 17 amino acids. V was trimmed by 3 bases and J by 4 bases, leaving 20 bases between them. Looked up from germline, CDR1 is PRHDT and CDR2 is FYEKMQ (reference sequence).

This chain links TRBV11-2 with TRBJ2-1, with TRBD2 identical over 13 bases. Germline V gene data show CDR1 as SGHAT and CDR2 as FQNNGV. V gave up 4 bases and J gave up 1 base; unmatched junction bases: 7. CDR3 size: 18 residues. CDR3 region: CASSWTSGSNPSYNEQFF. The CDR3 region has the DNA TGTGCCAGCAGCTGGACTAGCGGGAGCAATCCGTCCTACAATGAGCAGTTCTTC.

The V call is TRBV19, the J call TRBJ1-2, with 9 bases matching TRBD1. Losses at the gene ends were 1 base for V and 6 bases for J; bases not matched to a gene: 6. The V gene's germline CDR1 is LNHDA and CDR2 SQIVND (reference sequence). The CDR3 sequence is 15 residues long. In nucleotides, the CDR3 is TGTGCCAGTAGTATAGTACAGGGGGCAGGCCATGGCTACACCTTC. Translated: CASSIVQGAGHGYTF.

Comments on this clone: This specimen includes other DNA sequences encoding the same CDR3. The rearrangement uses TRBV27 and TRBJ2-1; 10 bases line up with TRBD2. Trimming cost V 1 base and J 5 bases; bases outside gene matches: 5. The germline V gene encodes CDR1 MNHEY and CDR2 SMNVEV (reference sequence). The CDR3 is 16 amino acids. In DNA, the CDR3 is TGTGCCAGCAGTTTATTGTGGACTAGCGGAAACAATGAGCAGTTCTTC. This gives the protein CASSLLWTSGNNEQFF.

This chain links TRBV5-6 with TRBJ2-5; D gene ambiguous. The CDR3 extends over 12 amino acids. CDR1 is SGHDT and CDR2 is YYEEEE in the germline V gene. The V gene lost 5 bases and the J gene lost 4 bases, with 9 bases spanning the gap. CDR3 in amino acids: CASSNRAETQYF. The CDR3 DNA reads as TGTGCCAGCAGTAATCGGGCAGAGACCCAGTACTTC.

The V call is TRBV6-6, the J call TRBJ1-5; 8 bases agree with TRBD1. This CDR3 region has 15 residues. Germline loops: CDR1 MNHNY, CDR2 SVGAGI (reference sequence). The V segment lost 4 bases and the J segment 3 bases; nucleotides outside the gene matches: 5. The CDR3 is CASSSLDRVNQPQHF. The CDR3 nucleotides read TGTGCCAGCAGTTCCCTGGACAGGGTCAATCAGCCCCAGCATTTT.

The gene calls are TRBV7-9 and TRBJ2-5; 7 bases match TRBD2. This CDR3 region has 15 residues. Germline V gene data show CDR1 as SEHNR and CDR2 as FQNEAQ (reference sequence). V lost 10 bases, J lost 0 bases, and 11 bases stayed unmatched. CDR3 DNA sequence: TGTGCCACCTCACTGCCCCGGGAGGACCAAGAGACCCAGTACTTC. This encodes CATSLPREDQETQYF.

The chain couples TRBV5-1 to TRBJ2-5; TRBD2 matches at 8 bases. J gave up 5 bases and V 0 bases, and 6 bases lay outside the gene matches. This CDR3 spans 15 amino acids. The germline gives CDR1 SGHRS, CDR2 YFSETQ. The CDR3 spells CASSLGVAGWETQYF. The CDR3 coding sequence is TGCGCCAGCAGCTTGGGGGTAGCGGGATGGGAGACCCAGTACTTC.

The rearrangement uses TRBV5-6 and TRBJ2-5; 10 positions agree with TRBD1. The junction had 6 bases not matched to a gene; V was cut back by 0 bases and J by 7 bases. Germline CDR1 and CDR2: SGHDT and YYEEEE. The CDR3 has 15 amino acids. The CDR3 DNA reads TGTGCCAGCAGCTTGGACGACAGGGGGCCTGCGACCCAGTACTTC. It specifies CASSLDDRGPATQYF.

The CDR3 nucleotides are TGTGCCAGCAGCTCCCATGAAATTGCCAGGGGGTCGGAAAAACTGTTTTTT. Translated, it gives CASSSHEIARGSEKLFF. The chain employs TRBV7-9 and TRBJ1-4, with 7 bases identical to TRBD1. V gave up 4 bases and J gave up 8 bases; unmatched junction bases: 16. Germline CDR1 is SEHNR and CDR2 is FQNEAQ (reference sequence). The CDR3 consists of 17 residues.

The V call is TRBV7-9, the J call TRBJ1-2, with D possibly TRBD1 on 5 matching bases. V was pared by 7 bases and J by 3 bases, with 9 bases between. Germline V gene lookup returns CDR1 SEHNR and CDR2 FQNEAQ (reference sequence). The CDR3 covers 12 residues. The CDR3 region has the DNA TGTGCCAGCATCGACAGTTACTATGGCTACACCTTC. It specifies CASIDSYYGYTF.

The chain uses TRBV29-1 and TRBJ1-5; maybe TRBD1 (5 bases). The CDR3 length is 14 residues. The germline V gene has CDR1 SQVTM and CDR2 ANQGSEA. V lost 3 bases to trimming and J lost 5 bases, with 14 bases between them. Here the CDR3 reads CSVESEAGDQPQHF. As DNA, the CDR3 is TGCAGCGTTGAGTCAGAGGCGGGGGATCAGCCCCAGCATTTT.

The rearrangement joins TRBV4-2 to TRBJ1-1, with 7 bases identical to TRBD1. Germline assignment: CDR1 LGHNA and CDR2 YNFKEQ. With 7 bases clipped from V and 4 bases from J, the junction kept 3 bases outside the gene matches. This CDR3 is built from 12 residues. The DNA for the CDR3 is TGTGCCAGCAAGGGGGCTGGCACTGAAGCTTTCTTT. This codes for CASKGAGTEAFF.